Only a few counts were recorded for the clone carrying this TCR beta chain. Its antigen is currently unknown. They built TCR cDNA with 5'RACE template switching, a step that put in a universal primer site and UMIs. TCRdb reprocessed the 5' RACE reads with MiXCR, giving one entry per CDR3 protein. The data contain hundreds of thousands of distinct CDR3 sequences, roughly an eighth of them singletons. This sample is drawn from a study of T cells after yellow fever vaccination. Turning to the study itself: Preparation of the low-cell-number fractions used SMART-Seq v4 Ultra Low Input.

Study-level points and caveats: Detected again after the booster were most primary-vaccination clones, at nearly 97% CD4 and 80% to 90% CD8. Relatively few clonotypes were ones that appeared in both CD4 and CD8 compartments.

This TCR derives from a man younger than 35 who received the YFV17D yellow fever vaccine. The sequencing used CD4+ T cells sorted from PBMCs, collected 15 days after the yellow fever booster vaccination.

This CDR3 is CASTLGGTVSSGANVLTF. DNA of the CDR3: TGTGCCAGCACCTTAGGAGGGACGGTGAGCTCTGGGGCCAACGTCCTGACTTTC. J is TRBJ2-6 and V is TRBV28, with D tentatively TRBD2 (6 bases). Germline loops: CDR1 MDHEN, CDR2 SYDVKM. The CDR3 loop spans 18 amino acids. V dropped 7 bases and J dropped 0 bases, with 19 bases sitting between them.